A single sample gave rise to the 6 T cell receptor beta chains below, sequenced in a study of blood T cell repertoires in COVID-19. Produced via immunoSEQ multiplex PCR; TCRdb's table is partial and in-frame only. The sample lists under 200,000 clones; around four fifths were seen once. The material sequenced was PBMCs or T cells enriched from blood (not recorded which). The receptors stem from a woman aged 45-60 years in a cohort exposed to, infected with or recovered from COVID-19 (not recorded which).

CDR3 DNA sequence: TGTGCCAGCATCACTCACGGGGGAACGACCTACGAGCAGTACTTC. It encodes CASITHGGTTYEQYF. V and J are TRBV6-5 and TRBJ2-7, with a possible D match to TRBD2 (6 bases). This CDR3 is built from 15 residues. V lost 7 bases and J lost 2, with 18 bases in between. Germline CDR1 is MNHEY and CDR2 is SVGAGI.

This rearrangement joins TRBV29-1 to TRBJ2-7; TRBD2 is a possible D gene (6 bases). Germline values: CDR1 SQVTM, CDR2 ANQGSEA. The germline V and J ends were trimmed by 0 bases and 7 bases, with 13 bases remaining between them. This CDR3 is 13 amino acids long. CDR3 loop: CSVEENMGGEQYF. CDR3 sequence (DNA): TGCAGCGTTGAAGAAAATATGGGGGGAGAGCAGTACTTC.

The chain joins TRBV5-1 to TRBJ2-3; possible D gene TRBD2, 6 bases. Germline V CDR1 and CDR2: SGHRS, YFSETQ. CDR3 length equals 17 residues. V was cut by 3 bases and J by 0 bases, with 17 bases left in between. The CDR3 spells CASSSQTLASSTDTQYF. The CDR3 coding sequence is TGCGCCAGCAGCTCCCAGACACTAGCATCTAGCACAGATACGCAGTATTTT. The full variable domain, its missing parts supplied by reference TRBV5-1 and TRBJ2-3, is KAGVTQTPRYLIKTRGQQVTLSCSPISGHRSVSWYQQTPGQGLQFLFEYFSETQRNKGNFPGRFSGRQFSNSRSEMNVSTLELGDSALYLCASSSQTLASSTDTQYFGPGTRLTVL.

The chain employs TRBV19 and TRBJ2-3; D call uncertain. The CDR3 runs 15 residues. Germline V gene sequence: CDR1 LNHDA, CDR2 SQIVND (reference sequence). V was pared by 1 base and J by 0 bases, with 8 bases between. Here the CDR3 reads CASSIGSTSTDTQYF. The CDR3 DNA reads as TGTGCCAGTAGTATAGGGAGTACTAGCACAGATACGCAGTATTTT.

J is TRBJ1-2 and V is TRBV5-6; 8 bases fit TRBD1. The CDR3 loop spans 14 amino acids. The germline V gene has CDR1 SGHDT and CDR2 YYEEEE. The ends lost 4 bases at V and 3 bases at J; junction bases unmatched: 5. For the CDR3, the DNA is TGTGCCAGCAGCATCCAGGGGGCAGACTATGGCTACACCTTC. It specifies CASSIQGADYGYTF.

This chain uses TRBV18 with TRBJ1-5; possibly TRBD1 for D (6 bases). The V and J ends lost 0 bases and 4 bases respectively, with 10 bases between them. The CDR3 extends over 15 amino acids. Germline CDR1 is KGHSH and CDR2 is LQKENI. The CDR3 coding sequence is TGTGCCAGCTCACCACCGGGAGGGGGTAATCAGCCCCAGCATTTT. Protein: CASSPPGGGNQPQHF.